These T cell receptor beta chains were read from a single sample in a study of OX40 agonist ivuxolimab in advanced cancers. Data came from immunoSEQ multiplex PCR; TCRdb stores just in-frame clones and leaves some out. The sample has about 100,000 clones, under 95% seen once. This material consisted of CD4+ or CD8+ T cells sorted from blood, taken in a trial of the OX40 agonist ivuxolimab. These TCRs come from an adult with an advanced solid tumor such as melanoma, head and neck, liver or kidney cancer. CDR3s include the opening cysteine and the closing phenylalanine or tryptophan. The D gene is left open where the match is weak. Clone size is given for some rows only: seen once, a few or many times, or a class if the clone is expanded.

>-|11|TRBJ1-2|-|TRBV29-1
TGCAGCGATGGGAAGGTCTATGGCTACACCTTC
CSDGKVYGYTF
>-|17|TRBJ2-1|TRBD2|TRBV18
TGTGCCAGCTCACCGCGGACTAGCGGGAGATCCTACAATGAGCAGTTCTTC
CASSPRTSGRSYNEQFF
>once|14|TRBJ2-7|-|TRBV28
TGTGCCAGCAGTTTAGCGGATCTATCCTACGAGCAGTACTTC
CASSLADLSYEQYF
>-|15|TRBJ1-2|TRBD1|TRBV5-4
TGTGCCAGCAGCACCGATCCCGGGACAGCATATGGCTACACCTTC
CASSTDPGTAYGYTF
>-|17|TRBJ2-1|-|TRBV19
TGTGCCAGTAGTTCCCCGGGACTCGCGAGCTCCTACAATGAGCAGTTCTTC
CASSSPGLASSYNEQFF
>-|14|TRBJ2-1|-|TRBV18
TGTGCCAGCTCACCTGACCTCTCCTACAATGAGCAGTTCTTC
CASSPDLSYNEQFF
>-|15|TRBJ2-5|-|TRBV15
TGTGCCACCAGCAGAGATATCGGGAACCAAGAGACCCAGTACTTC
CATSRDIGNQETQYF
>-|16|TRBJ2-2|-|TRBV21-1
TGTGCCAGCAGCTCTAGGACAGGGATAATCGCCGGGGAGCTGTTTTTT
CASSSRTGIIAGELFF
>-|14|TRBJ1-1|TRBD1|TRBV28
TGTGCCAGCAGTCTAACAGAGGGGGCCATGGAAGCTTTCTTT
CASSLTEGAMEAFF
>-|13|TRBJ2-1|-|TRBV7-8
TGTGCCAGCAGCTTAGATCCTGGGACAGAGCAGTTCTTC
CASSLDPGTEQFF
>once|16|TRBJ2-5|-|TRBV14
TGTGCCAGCAGCCAAGATTTCCGGGGGCTCCAAGAGACCCAGTACTTC
CASSQDFRGLQETQYF
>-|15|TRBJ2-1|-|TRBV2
TGTGCCAGCAGTAGGGCAAATCGGGCATACAATGAGCAGTTCTTC
CASSRANRAYNEQFF
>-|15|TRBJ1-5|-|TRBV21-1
TGTGCCAGCAGCAAAGAGGGCCCCAGGGGTCAGCCCCAGCATTTT
CASSKEGPRGQPQHF
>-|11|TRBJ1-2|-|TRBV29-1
TGCAGCGCCGAGGGGGACTATGGCTACACCTTC
CSAEGDYGYTF
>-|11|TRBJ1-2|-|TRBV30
TGTGCCTGGACTAACCTTGTTGGCTACACCTTC
CAWTNLVGYTF
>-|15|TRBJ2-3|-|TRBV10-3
TGTGCCATCAGTGTGCGGGCCGTCGACTCAGATACGCAGTATTTT
CAISVRAVDSDTQYF
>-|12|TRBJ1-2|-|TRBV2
TGTGCCAGCAGTGAACAGGGCTATGGCTACACCTTC
CASSEQGYGYTF
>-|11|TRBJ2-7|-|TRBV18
TGTGCCAGCTCATCGACCTACGAGCAGTACTTC
CASSSTYEQYF
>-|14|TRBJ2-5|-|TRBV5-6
TGTGCCAGCAGTTCGACTAGGCTACAAGAGACCCAGTACTTC
CASSSTRLQETQYF
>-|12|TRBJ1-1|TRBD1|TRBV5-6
TGTGCCAGCAGCAAACAGACAGGGGCAGCTTTCTTT
CASSKQTGAAFF
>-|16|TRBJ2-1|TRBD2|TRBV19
TGTGCCAGTAGTACAGGGACTAGCGGGAGAGGCTATGAGCAGTTCTTC
CASSTGTSGRGYEQFF
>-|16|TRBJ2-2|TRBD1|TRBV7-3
TGTGCCAGCAGCCCTAGACCGGGACAGGGTTCCGGGGAGCTGTTTTTT
CASSPRPGQGSGELFF
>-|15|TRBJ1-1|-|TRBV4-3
TGCGCCAGCAGCCAAGGGACACAGCCGAACACTGAAGCTTTCTTT
CASSQGTQPNTEAFF
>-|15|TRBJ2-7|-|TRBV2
TGTGCCAGCAGTGACGGCACCCTGAGCTCCTACGAGCAGTACTTC
CASSDGTLSSYEQYF
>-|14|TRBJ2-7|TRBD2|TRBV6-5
TGTGCCAGCACTGGGCTAGCGGGCGTCCACGAGCAGTACTTC
CASTGLAGVHEQYF
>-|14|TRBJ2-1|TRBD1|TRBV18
TGTGCCAGCTCACCGGGGACAGAATACAATGAGCAGTTCTTC
CASSPGTEYNEQFF
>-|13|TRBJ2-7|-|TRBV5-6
TGTGCCAGCAGCTTGGGGAATTACTACGAGCAGTACTTC
CASSLGNYYEQYF
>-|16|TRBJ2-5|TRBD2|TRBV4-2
TGTGCCAGCAGCCAAGGGAATAGCGGGATACAAGAGACCCAGTACTTC
CASSQGNSGIQETQYF
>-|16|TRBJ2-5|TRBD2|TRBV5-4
TGTGCCAGCAGCTCGGGACTGGGACTAGCGGGAGAGACCCAGTACTTC
CASSSGLGLAGETQYF